The entry below describes one TCR beta chain. No cognate antigen has been identified for it. No quality values exist for individual bases; no much larger clone is one base distant. TCRbeta CDR3 regions were amplified from genomic DNA using the immunoSEQ Assay, a bias-controlled multiplex PCR. The paper's data handling went like this. Nucleated cell counts per sample were estimated from amplification of reference gene primers within the assay. To quantify the absolute abundance of each unique TCRbeta CDR3 rearrangement, sequence reads were collapsed and filtered. For each sample, productive Simpson clonality was calculated as the square root of Simpson's diversity index across productive rearrangements. Held by TCRdb, this immuneACCESS table contains in-frame sequences only and omits some clones. Under half of the omission traces to an unresolved V gene where checked; the cause of the rest is unknown. V and J calls and clone size are as listed in that table; D and trimming were resolved from the DNA. Recorded for this sample are almost 200,000 clones; approximately 80% of them occurred a single time. Together, the top ten hold around 0.93% of the sample.

In Seattle, one collaborating source enrolled patients while the infection was active and tracked those patients longitudinally over the course of disease. Collaborating institutions collected whole blood in K2EDTA tubes following their own protocols. Collaborator samples were shipped for TCRbeta analysis as frozen whole blood, isolated PBMCs, or DNA extracted from either sample type. This entry is derived from a study of blood T cell repertoires in COVID-19 (dated by TCRdb to 2018 to 2020). Background on the whole study: Samples covering the acute and convalescent phases of COVID-19 were provided by collaborators in the United States, Italy and Spain. The samples were drawn from the first 160 participants of the ongoing ImmuneRACE study and from 950 to 1,500 subjects provided by 6 global collaborators. The material from the prospective study consisted of cDNA or gDNA derived from T cells, B-cell-depleted T cells, or PBMCs. The sample metadata nearly always contained a de-identified subject ID, COVID-19 status, age in years and sex. The repertoires were released in a freely available public database intended as a resource for research on the immune response to SARS-CoV-2. Where HLA class I and class II types were available, the types were taken from metadata supplied by the sample provider, not from assay-based typing. Subjects who had been exposed to COVID-19, were actively infected with it, or had recovered from it provided the deeply sampled blood TCRbeta repertoires that made up the dataset.

V gives up 3 bases and J gives up 5 bases, and the segment between their germline ends measures 13 bases. The CDR3 sequence holds 14 residues, the cysteine and phenylalanine included. The retained sequence is limited to the CDR3, 42 bases, with the frame set at the first base. From the germline V gene (reference sequence), CDR1 is MNHEY and CDR2 is SMNVEV. Results and caveats for the whole study, not just this receptor: How much clinical and demographic metadata was included differed by source and by participant, and the metadata was provided uncurated.

This chain is built from TRBV27 and TRBJ2-5; a tentative D match to TRBD1 spans 6 bases. The sequence came from a man aged 60 to 69 with COVID-19, enrolled during active disease. Input material: peripheral blood. The nucleotide sequence reads TGTGCCAGCAGTTTCGCAGGGGTCTTGGAGACCCAGTACTTC. Translated, it reads CASSFAGVLETQYF.